This T cell receptor beta chain was obtained from a study of T cell changes during pregnancy in multiple sclerosis. Sequenced by immunoSEQ multiplex PCR; TCRdb stores in-frame clones only, minus some. The sample lists about 80,000 clones, approximately 90% occurring once. CDR1 and CDR2 (germline): MGHRA, YSYEKL. V lost 0 bases, J lost 6 bases, and 8 bases lay in between. The CDR3 spans 14 residues. This chain connects TRBV4-1 to TRBJ2-2, with D unresolved. This TCR was sampled from a female donor with multiple sclerosis, enrolled in a pregnancy study. The starting material was peripheral blood, obtained before pregnancy. The CDR3 spells CASSQDQAPGELFF. The CDR3 bases are TGCGCCAGCAGCCAAGATCAAGCCCCCGGGGAGCTGTTTTTT.